This is a list of T cell receptor beta chains from one sample in a study of CXCR3-negative and CXCR3-positive naive CD8 T cells. Reprocessing the 5' RACE reads, TCRdb reports a single entry for every CDR3 protein and omits DNA. This repertoire includes some 150,000 distinct CDR3 sequences. Sequencing was performed on naive CXCR3+ CD8+ T cells from blood. The receptors come from a human donor in good health. Some clones in this sample may be carry-over from other donors' samples. Both conserved end residues are part of each CDR3. Each record gives: J gene, V gene, CDR3 protein.

>TRBJ2-1|TRBV29-1
CSTPHGQVPYNEQFF
>TRBJ2-5|TRBV20-1
CSAREAGGIQETQYF
>TRBJ1-2|TRBV29-1
CSAKGAGGGYGYTF
>TRBJ2-2|TRBV6-4
CASSDSTSWNTGELFF
>TRBJ2-7|TRBV27
CASSAAWGSYEQYF
>TRBJ2-3|TRBV29-1
CSVEGLAGGITDTQYF
>TRBJ1-1|TRBV13
CASSRLERGWGEAFF
>TRBJ2-7|TRBV28
CASSFRGIYEQYF
>TRBJ2-5|TRBV21-1
CASASPGLADVETQYF
>TRBJ2-1|TRBV3-1
CASSQGTSGGGIYNEQFF
>TRBJ2-7|TRBV20-1
CSAHSTRDPSYEQYF
>TRBJ2-7|TRBV3-1
CASSRPVLGAYEQYF
>TRBJ1-2|TRBV7-9
CASSPDYGYTF
>TRBJ2-7|TRBV4-1
CASSQDLLAGGYEQYF
>TRBJ2-2|TRBV29-1
CSVALPPGVGELFF
>TRBJ2-3|TRBV10-3
CAISEPLTVSTDTQYF
>TRBJ1-1|TRBV28
CASSVRNTEAFF